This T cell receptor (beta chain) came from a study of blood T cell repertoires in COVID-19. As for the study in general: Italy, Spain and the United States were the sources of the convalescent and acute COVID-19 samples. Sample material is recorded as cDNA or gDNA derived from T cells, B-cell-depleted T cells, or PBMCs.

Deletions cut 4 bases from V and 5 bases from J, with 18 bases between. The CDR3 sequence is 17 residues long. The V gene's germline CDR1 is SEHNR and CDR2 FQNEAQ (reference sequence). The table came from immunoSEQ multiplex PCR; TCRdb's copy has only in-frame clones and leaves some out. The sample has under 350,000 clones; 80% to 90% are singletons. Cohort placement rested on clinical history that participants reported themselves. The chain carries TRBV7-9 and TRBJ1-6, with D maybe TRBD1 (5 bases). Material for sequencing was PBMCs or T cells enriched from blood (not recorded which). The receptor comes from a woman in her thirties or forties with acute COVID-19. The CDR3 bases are TGTGCCAGCAGCTCCCTGGGGGGGATCGAGGATAATTCACCCCTCCACTTT. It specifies CASSSLGGIEDNSPLHF.